A selection of T cell receptor beta chains follows, all from one sample in a study of blood T cell repertoires in COVID-19. The repertoire was sequenced with immunoSEQ multiplex PCR; TCRdb's copy has only in-frame clones and lacks some. Of 19,000 or so clones listed, about four fifths are singletons. Sequences were obtained from peripheral blood. These receptors all come from a human donor in a cohort sampled during active COVID-19. Both conserved end residues are part of each CDR3. Fields, in order: V gene, J gene, D gene, clone size, CDR3 DNA, CDR3 protein. D genes are given only for firm matches. Clone size is shown for a subset of rows, as once, few, many or a class of expanded clone.

v_gene: TRBV5-1
j_gene: TRBJ2-7
d_gene: TRBD1
abundance: NA
CDR3nt: TGCGCCAGCGGCCTCCTGGCAGGGGGCGAGCAGTACTTC
CDR3aa: CASGLLAGGEQYF

v_gene: TRBV5-1
j_gene: TRBJ1-5
d_gene: TRBD1
abundance: NA
CDR3nt: TGCGCCAGCAGCTTGGGTGACAGGGGTGATGAACCCCAGCATTTT
CDR3aa: CASSLGDRGDEPQHF

v_gene: TRBV28
j_gene: TRBJ1-2
d_gene: NA
abundance: NA
CDR3nt: TGTGCCAGCAGACTTCGGGAGTATGGCTACACCTTC
CDR3aa: CASRLREYGYTF

v_gene: TRBV28
j_gene: TRBJ2-1
d_gene: NA
abundance: NA
CDR3nt: TGTGCCAGCAGCGGGGGCAATGAGCAGTTCTTC
CDR3aa: CASSGGNEQFF

v_gene: TRBV7-9
j_gene: TRBJ2-5
d_gene: NA
abundance: NA
CDR3nt: TGTGCCAGCAGCTCGACTAGGGGAGAGACCCAGTACTTC
CDR3aa: CASSSTRGETQYF

v_gene: TRBV4-2
j_gene: TRBJ1-6
d_gene: NA
abundance: NA
CDR3nt: TGTGCCAGCAGCCTGGACTATCCTGGGAATTCACCCCTCCACTTT
CDR3aa: CASSLDYPGNSPLHF

v_gene: TRBV6-2/TRBV6-3
j_gene: TRBJ2-7
d_gene: TRBD2
abundance: NA
CDR3nt: TGTGCCAGCAGTTCCCCGTTGCCGAGGCGGGAGGGCTACGAGCAGTACTTC
CDR3aa: CASSSPLPRREGYEQYF

v_gene: TRBV29-1
j_gene: TRBJ2-2
d_gene: NA
abundance: NA
CDR3nt: TGCAGCGTTGTACTTCGGCAGGGAGGCACCGGGGAGCTGTTTTTT
CDR3aa: CSVVLRQGGTGELFF

v_gene: TRBV3-1/TRBV3-2
j_gene: TRBJ1-1
d_gene: NA
abundance: few
CDR3nt: TGTGCCAGCAGCCGGGGGTCTGGCGGGGAGACTGAAGCTTTCTTT
CDR3aa: CASSRGSGGETEAFF

v_gene: TRBV6-4
j_gene: TRBJ2-6
d_gene: NA
abundance: NA
CDR3nt: TGTGCCAGCAAAGGTCAGGGCGTCCTGACTTTC
CDR3aa: CASKGQGVLTF

v_gene: TRBV4-2
j_gene: TRBJ2-1
d_gene: NA
abundance: few
CDR3nt: TGTGCCAGCAGCCAAGATCGGGAAGGGCACAATGAGCAGTTCTTC
CDR3aa: CASSQDREGHNEQFF

v_gene: TRBV28
j_gene: TRBJ1-3
d_gene: NA
abundance: NA
CDR3nt: TGTGCCACTACAGGGAACTCTGGAAACACCATATATTTT
CDR3aa: CATTGNSGNTIYF

v_gene: TRBV10-3
j_gene: TRBJ1-1
d_gene: NA
abundance: NA
CDR3nt: TGTGCCATCAACCCAGACACGAACACTGAAGCTTTCTTT
CDR3aa: CAINPDTNTEAFF

v_gene: TRBV18
j_gene: TRBJ2-4
d_gene: NA
abundance: NA
CDR3nt: TGTGCCAGCTCATCAGGGGCCAAAAACATTCAGTACTTC
CDR3aa: CASSSGAKNIQYF

v_gene: TRBV4-2
j_gene: TRBJ2-1
d_gene: TRBD2
abundance: NA
CDR3nt: TGTGCCAGCAGCCCAGCGCGGGAGGGCCTCTTCAATGAGCAGTTCTTC
CDR3aa: CASSPAREGLFNEQFF

v_gene: TRBV7-9
j_gene: TRBJ1-4
d_gene: NA
abundance: NA
CDR3nt: TGTGCCAGCAGCTTAGAGACGGGAACTAATGAAAAACTGTTTTTT
CDR3aa: CASSLETGTNEKLFF

v_gene: TRBV4-1
j_gene: TRBJ2-7
d_gene: TRBD1
abundance: NA
CDR3nt: TGCGCCAGCAGCCAGAGCGGGACAGGGGCCTACGAGCAGTACTTC
CDR3aa: CASSQSGTGAYEQYF

v_gene: TRBV21-1
j_gene: TRBJ1-4
d_gene: NA
abundance: NA
CDR3nt: TGTGCCAGCAGCAAAAAGTCAGGGCGAAAGGACGAAAAACTGTTTTTT
CDR3aa: CASSKKSGRKDEKLFF

v_gene: TRBV29-1
j_gene: TRBJ2-7
d_gene: TRBD1
abundance: NA
CDR3nt: TGCAGCGTCCCCGGGACAGGGAAGCGCCACGAGCAGTACTTC
CDR3aa: CSVPGTGKRHEQYF

v_gene: TRBV5-1
j_gene: TRBJ2-2
d_gene: NA
abundance: NA
CDR3nt: TGCGCCAGCGCTACCTTGACTGACACCGGGGAGCTGTTTTTT
CDR3aa: CASATLTDTGELFF

v_gene: TRBV11-3
j_gene: TRBJ2-5
d_gene: NA
abundance: NA
CDR3nt: TGTGCCAGCAGCTTCACGGGACAAGAGACCCAGTACTTC
CDR3aa: CASSFTGQETQYF

v_gene: TRBV28
j_gene: TRBJ2-5
d_gene: TRBD1
abundance: NA
CDR3nt: TGTGCCAGCAAAACGGACAGGGAAAGATTTCTGTCTGTCCAGTACTTC
CDR3aa: CASKTDRERFLSVQYF

v_gene: TRBV6-1
j_gene: TRBJ1-5
d_gene: NA
abundance: NA
CDR3nt: TGTGCCAGCAGTGAAGCGGTGGGGGGAGGGCAGCCCCAGCATTTT
CDR3aa: CASSEAVGGGQPQHF

v_gene: TRBV6-2/TRBV6-3
j_gene: TRBJ2-7
d_gene: NA
abundance: few
CDR3nt: TGTGCCAGCAGTTCCTCCTCCCGGGGCGAGCAGTACTTC
CDR3aa: CASSSSSRGEQYF

v_gene: TRBV28
j_gene: TRBJ1-2
d_gene: NA
abundance: NA
CDR3nt: TGTGCCAGCAGCCCCCCGGGTAGGCCTTCCTATGGCTACACCTTC
CDR3aa: CASSPPGRPSYGYTF

v_gene: TRBV7-2
j_gene: TRBJ2-7
d_gene: TRBD2
abundance: NA
CDR3nt: TGTGCCAGCAGCCTTGCGTGGACTAGCGACTCCTACGAGCAGTACTTC
CDR3aa: CASSLAWTSDSYEQYF

v_gene: TRBV7-8
j_gene: TRBJ2-7
d_gene: NA
abundance: NA
CDR3nt: TGTGCCAGCAGCTTACGTTTCGCTAGCGCATCGACCTCCTACGAGCAGTACTTC
CDR3aa: CASSLRFASASTSYEQYF

v_gene: TRBV28
j_gene: TRBJ1-5
d_gene: NA
abundance: NA
CDR3nt: TGTGCCAGCAGTTTAATAACAGGAGCAAATCAGCCCCAGCATTTT
CDR3aa: CASSLITGANQPQHF

v_gene: TRBV5-6
j_gene: TRBJ2-3
d_gene: TRBD2
abundance: NA
CDR3nt: TGTGCCAGCAGCTTGGTTTGGGGTGCGGGAGTCTCTAAAGATACGCAGTATTTT
CDR3aa: CASSLVWGAGVSKDTQYF